These 26 T cell receptor beta chains originate from one sample sequenced in a study of blood T cell repertoires in COVID-19. Clones were read by immunoSEQ multiplex PCR, and TCRdb kept only the in-frame ones, dropping some. The sample shows tens of thousands of clones, around 80% of them seen only once. Material: peripheral blood. The receptors stem from a woman in her sixties or seventies with acute or convalescent COVID-19.

J is TRBJ1-2 and V is TRBV5-4; D is unclear. This CDR3 is built from 13 residues. Germline CDR1 reads SGHNT; CDR2 reads YYREEE (reference sequence). V was cut by 3 bases and J by 8 bases, with 14 bases left in between. The CDR3, as DNA: TGTGCCAGCAGCTCTCTACCCGGGGAGGGCTACACCTTC. Encoded protein: CASSSLPGEGYTF.

This chain connects TRBV9 to TRBJ1-2, with D tentatively TRBD1 (5 bases). Between the trimmed V and J ends, which lost 3 bases and 1 base, there was a span of 7 bases. CDR1 SGDLS and CDR2 YYNGEE come from the germline V gene. CDR3 length: 13 residues. CDR3 bases: TGTGCCAGCAGCGGCGACAGTAACTATGGCTACACCTTC. This translates into CASSGDSNYGYTF.

J is TRBJ1-1 and V is TRBV18, with unresolved D. There are 16 residues in the CDR3. Germline-derived CDR1 and CDR2 are KGHSH and LQKENI. Trimming cost V 4 bases and J 1 base, with 16 bases left between them. CDR3 sequence (DNA): TGTGCCAGCTCACTCATTGATCAGTCTCCGAACACTGAAGCTTTCTTT. The encoded protein is CASSLIDQSPNTEAFF.

The chain is built from TRBV12-3 or TRBV12-4 and TRBJ1-1, with 7 positions matching TRBD1. The CDR3 is made up of 13 amino acids. The V and J ends lost 6 bases and 8 bases, in that order; junction bases with no gene match: 9. CDR3 sequence (DNA): TGTGCCAGCAGATACGGACAGGCTCAGGAAGCTTTCTTT. This translates into CASRYGQAQEAFF.

The chain joins TRBV5-6 to TRBJ1-3; 7 bases are a match to TRBD1. V dropped 4 bases and J dropped 5; count of bases not matched to a gene: 3. The germline V gene encodes CDR1 SGHDT and CDR2 YYEEEE. The CDR3 extends over 13 amino acids. CDR3 region: CASSVTGRNTIYF. The CDR3 nucleotides are TGTGCCAGCAGCGTGACAGGGAGAAACACCATATATTTT. Full variable domain (remainder filled in from reference TRBV5-6 and TRBJ1-3): DAGVTQSPTHLIKTRGQQVTLRCSPKSGHDTVSWYQQALGQGPQFIFQYYEEEERQRGNFPDRFSGHQFPNYSSELNVNALLLGDSALYLCASSVTGRNTIYFGEGSWLTVV.

This clone has only one observation. The genes are TRBV30 and TRBJ2-3; 7 bases line up with TRBD1. The V segment lost 4 bases and the J segment 3 bases; nucleotides outside the gene matches: 13. Germline V gene data show CDR1 as GTSNPN and CDR2 as SVGIG (reference sequence). The CDR3 has 16 amino acids. As DNA, the CDR3 is TGTGCCTGGAAGATAGGGGGCGCTGAGGTTACAGATACGCAGTATTTT. Translation: CAWKIGGAEVTDTQYF. Using reference TRBV30 and TRBJ2-3 for the parts outside the CDR3, the full variable domain is SQTIHQWPATLVQPVGSPLSLECTVEGTSNPNLYWYRQAAGRGLQLLFYSVGIGQISSEVPQNLSASRPQDRQFILSSKKLLLSDSGFYLCAWKIGGAEVTDTQYFGPGTRLTVL.

The chain has TRBV3-1 (or the pseudogene TRBV3-2) and TRBJ2-7; no clear D. The CDR3 totals 13 residues. With 0 bases removed from V and 3 bases from J, the gap between germline ends came to 6 bases. Germline V gene lookup returns CDR1 LGHDT and CDR2 YNNKEL (reference sequence). The CDR3: CASSQDTFYEQYF. Written as DNA, the CDR3 is TGTGCCAGCAGCCAAGACACTTTCTACGAGCAGTACTTC.

Regarding this clone: The sample carries other DNA sequences with the same CDR3. The rearrangement uses TRBV6-1 and TRBJ1-1, with a possible D match to TRBD1 (6 bases). The germline V gene has CDR1 MNHNS and CDR2 SASEGT. Trimming took off 3 bases at V and 2 bases at J, with 7 bases between the two ends. This CDR3 spans 13 amino acids. As DNA, the CDR3 is TGTGCCAGCAGTGACAGGGGAAACACTGAAGCTTTCTTT. Protein: CASSDRGNTEAFF.

This clone was seen only once. The genes are TRBV7-2 and TRBJ2-1, with D possibly being TRBD1 (7 bases). V lost 2 bases and J 9 bases, leaving 14 bases between the germline ends. CDR3 length: 14 residues. The germline V gene has CDR1 SGHTA and CDR2 FQGNSA. CDR3 DNA sequence: TGTGCCAGCAGCTTAATGCGACAGGGAGGTGAGCAGTTCTTC. Translating gives CASSLMRQGGEQFF.

The rearrangement joins TRBV28 to TRBJ1-1; possibly TRBD1 for D (6 bases). V lost 10 bases to trimming and J lost 4 bases, with 25 bases between them. CDR3 length: 16 residues. CDR1 is MDHEN, CDR2 SYDVKM, per germline. The CDR3 region has the DNA TGTGCCACTTCCCCGACAGGATGGGAAAAGAGCACTGAAGCTTTCTTT. Its protein product is CATSPTGWEKSTEAFF.

V gene TRBV19 combines with J gene TRBJ2-5; 8 bases are a match to TRBD1. V shed 6 bases and J 4 bases; nucleotides not matched to a gene: 7. The CDR3 loop spans 14 amino acids. The germline gives CDR1 LNHDA, CDR2 SQIVND (reference sequence). The CDR3 protein is CASSYGQGGETQYF. The CDR3 bases are TGTGCCAGTAGCTACGGACAGGGAGGAGAGACCCAGTACTTC. Variable domain in full (rest from reference TRBV19 and TRBJ2-5): DGGITQSPKYLFRKEGQNVTLSCEQNLNHDAMYWYRQDPGQGLRLIYYSQIVNDFQKGDIAEGYSVSREKKESFPLTVTSAQKNPTAFYLCASSYGQGGETQYFGPGTRLLVL.

The chain uses TRBV7-7 and TRBJ2-7, with 8 bases fitting TRBD1. V was clipped by 5 bases and J by 1 base; unmatched bases: 16. Germline CDR1 reads SSHAT; CDR2 reads FNYEAQ (reference sequence). The CDR3 extends over 18 amino acids. CDR3 loop: CASSLLPGQGVGSYEQYF. CDR3 DNA: TGTGCCAGCAGCCTTTTACCCGGACAGGGCGTGGGTTCCTACGAGCAGTACTTC.

V gene TRBV29-1 combines with J gene TRBJ2-5, with D possibly matching TRBD2 (7 bases). Germline values: CDR1 SQVTM, CDR2 ANQGSEA. This CDR3 contains 14 residues. CDR3 protein: CTFWGGAYQETQYF. CDR3 DNA sequence: TGCACCTTCTGGGGGGGCGCTTACCAAGAGACCCAGTACTTC.

This clone was observed a handful of times. V gene TRBV5-1 combines with J gene TRBJ2-4; 7 bases map to TRBD1. Germline lookup yields CDR1 SGHRS and CDR2 YFSETQ. The CDR3 contains 14 residues. The V and J ends lost 0 bases and 5 bases, in that order; junction bases with no gene match: 2. CDR3: CASSLGQGENIQYF. DNA of the CDR3: TGCGCCAGCAGCTTGGGACAGGGCGAAAACATTCAGTACTTC.

This clone was recorded a few times. This rearrangement joins TRBV18 to TRBJ2-6; D gene unclear. CDR3 length: 15 amino acids. The germline V gene has CDR1 KGHSH and CDR2 LQKENI. V dropped 3 bases and J dropped 0 bases, with 6 bases sitting between them. CDR3 DNA: TGTGCCAGCTCACCGGTGGCCTCTGGGGCCAACGTCCTGACTTTC. This translates into CASSPVASGANVLTF. The full variable domain, in which reference TRBV18 and TRBJ2-6 provide the parts outside the CDR3, is NAGVMQNPRHLVRRRGQEARLRCSPMKGHSHVYWYRQLPEEGLKFMVYLQKENIIDESGMPKERFSAEFPKEGPSILRIQQVVRGDSAAYFCASSPVASGANVLTFGAGSRLTVL.

The genes are TRBV6-5 and TRBJ1-5; D might be TRBD1 (5 bases). Germline lookup yields CDR1 MNHEY and CDR2 SVGAGI. The CDR3 sequence is 13 residues long. The V end lost 4 bases, the J end lost 5 bases, and 9 bases lay between the germline ends. This CDR3 reads CASSFSRDQPQHF. The CDR3, as DNA: TGTGCCAGCAGTTTTTCCAGGGATCAGCCCCAGCATTTT.

This clone was observed a handful of times. The chain couples TRBV14 to TRBJ2-2, with 8 bases aligning to TRBD1. Trimming removed 0 bases from V and 6 bases from J; junction bases left unmatched: 3. Germline values: CDR1 SGHDN, CDR2 FVKESK. CDR3 size: 15 residues. CDR3 residues: CASSQDRGRSGELFF. Here the CDR3 DNA reads TGTGCCAGCAGCCAAGACAGGGGGCGGTCCGGGGAGCTGTTTTTT.

This clone occurred once. CDR3 protein: CASSDRGSDWETQYF. The DNA of the CDR3 is TGTGCCAGCAGTGACAGGGGGTCTGATTGGGAGACCCAGTACTTC. The chain is built from TRBV2 and TRBJ2-5; 7 nucleotides line up with TRBD1. With 3 bases clipped from V and 5 bases from J, the junction kept 9 bases outside the gene matches. Germline CDR1 is SNHLY and CDR2 is FYNNEI. CDR3 size: 15 residues.

This chain links TRBV5-1 with TRBJ1-1, with a tentative D call TRBD1 (5 bases). The germline V gene encodes CDR1 SGHRS and CDR2 YFSETQ. Trimming took off 4 bases at V and 5 bases at J, with 9 bases between the two ends. This CDR3 has 12 amino acids. This CDR3 is CASSKGETEAFF. As DNA, the CDR3 is TGCGCCAGCAGCAAAGGGGAAACTGAAGCTTTCTTT.

The rearrangement links TRBV19 to TRBJ2-2; D possibly corresponds to TRBD1 (5 bases). Germline V gene sequence: CDR1 LNHDA, CDR2 SQIVND (reference sequence). V lost 5 bases and J lost 0, with 7 bases in between. This CDR3 spans 14 amino acids. The CDR3 nucleotides read TGTGCCAGTAGTCTACAGGCGAACACCGGGGAGCTGTTTTTT. Its protein product is CASSLQANTGELFF.

In the case of this clone: It may be a read error: a sequence one base away is much more abundant. The chain couples TRBV12-3 or TRBV12-4 to TRBJ1-1; D is unclear. This CDR3 spans 13 amino acids. The V end lost 2 bases, the J end lost 1 base, and 5 bases lay between the germline ends. CDR3 coding DNA: TGTGCCAGCAGTTTACAGGCGAACACTGAAGCTTTCTTT. Its translation is CASSLQANTEAFF.

The V gene is TRBV19, the J gene TRBJ1-6; TRBD1 matches 9 bases. Germline-derived CDR1 and CDR2 are LNHDA and SQIVND (reference sequence). The CDR3 is made up of 17 amino acids. Trimming cost V 2 bases and J 8 bases; bases outside gene matches: 10. The CDR3 loop reads CASSIRTTGTGYSPLHF. The CDR3 bases are TGTGCCAGTAGTATACGGACGACCGGGACAGGGTATTCACCCCTCCACTTT.

The chain links TRBV6-6 to TRBJ1-1; D remains unclear. CDR3 length: 16 residues. Germline CDR1 is MNHNY and CDR2 is SVGAGI (reference sequence). Trimming removed 6 bases at V and 0 bases at J, with 17 bases between. CDR3 DNA: TGTGCCAGCAGCCGATCTCCCAGACTCATGAACACTGAAGCTTTCTTT. The encoded protein is CASSRSPRLMNTEAFF.

The chain recombines TRBV5-1 with TRBJ1-4; D is ambiguous. The V end was cut by 2 bases, the J end by 6 bases, with 8 bases between. Germline-derived CDR1 and CDR2 are SGHRS and YFSETQ. There are 13 residues in the CDR3. The CDR3: CASSFDQDEKLFF. CDR3 in DNA: TGCGCCAGCAGCTTCGACCAGGATGAAAAACTGTTTTTT. Complete variable domain (other parts from reference TRBV5-1 and TRBJ1-4): KAGVTQTPRYLIKTRGQQVTLSCSPISGHRSVSWYQQTPGQGLQFLFEYFSETQRNKGNFPGRFSGRQFSNSRSEMNVSTLELGDSALYLCASSFDQDEKLFFGSGTQLSVL.

This clone was counted once. J is TRBJ1-2 and V is TRBV19, with D possibly matching TRBD1 (6 bases). CDR3 size: 15 residues. Germline CDR1 is LNHDA and CDR2 is SQIVND (reference sequence). Trimming shortened V by 10 bases and J by 7 bases, and 25 bases separated the two germline ends. CDR3 sequence (DNA): TGTGCCACAACTCCAAGTGGACAGCATGGTTTTGGCTACACCTTC. Translation: CATTPSGQHGFGYTF.

The chain combines TRBV7-2 with TRBJ2-1; TRBD2 aligns across 9 bases. In germline, CDR1 is SGHTA, CDR2 FQGNSA. With V trimmed by 1 base and J by 5 bases, 0 bases remained unmatched. This CDR3 has 14 amino acids. CDR3 sequence reads: CASSLGLADNEQFF. The DNA of the CDR3 is TGTGCCAGCAGCTTAGGACTAGCGGACAATGAGCAGTTCTTC.